Sequencing of this TCR beta chain was carried out in a study of chemoradiotherapy in HPV16-positive cancers. Points from the study as a whole: For HPV16-positive patients, expanding HPV-responsive T cells associated with longer recurrence-free survival. Functional assays defining HPV-specific T cells used only a couple of HPV16-positive patients.

Germline V gene data show CDR1 as MDHEN and CDR2 as SYDVKM. This CDR3 has 14 amino acids. Trimming left V 2 bases short and J 3 bases short, with 8 bases between. Some clones are missing from TCRdb's copy, which holds only in-frame ones; the method was immunoSEQ multiplex PCR. The sample gives approximately 15,000 clones, over 70% of which show up once; approximately 10% is in the top ten. This clone was seen more than once but under ten times. As yet, its antigen is unknown. This chain links TRBV28 with TRBJ1-5; D is uncertain. This sample was obtained from a patient who underwent chemoradiotherapy. This receptor was taken from a human donor with HPV-associated anogenital cancer. In nucleotides, the CDR3 is TGTGCCAGCAGTTTAGAGGGTGCCAATCAGCCCCAGCATTTT. Residues: CASSLEGANQPQHF.